This entry concerns a single T cell receptor beta chain. Its antigen is unidentified. This CDR3 comprises 16 residues. Germline lookup yields CDR1 SGHRS and CDR2 YFSETQ. This specimen comes from a study of blood T cells in healthy people across ages. The study's findings and limits: Calculation of diversity from one million T cells yielded estimates considered to be underestimates.

Staff drew around 10 milliliters of peripheral blood from each donor. In each sample, at least 6 million PBMCs were isolated. The use of a sample-barcoded 5' primer and a J-beta primer mix characterized a second PCR of roughly 6 to 11 cycles. TCRdb independently ran MiXCR on the 5' RACE reads; one entry per CDR3 protein. The sample records approximately 810,000 distinct CDR3 sequences, about 37% being singletons. The sequenced sample was blood. V gene TRBV5-1 combines with J gene TRBJ2-1; 7 bases match TRBD2. TRBJ2-7 explains the end of the DNA better; the J call may be wrong. The sequence derives from a man aged 18 to 29 in good health. The CDR3 DNA reads TGCGCCAGCAGCATTTCTCGGGGGGTCTCCTACAATGAGCAGTACTTC. This gives the protein CASSISRGVSYNEQYF.